The 15 T cell receptor beta chains listed next were all sequenced from one sample in a study of shared clonotypes between healthy human individuals. Assay used: immunoSEQ multiplex PCR; TCRdb lists only in-frame clones, some missing. The sample records hundreds of thousands of clones, around three quarters being singletons. Sequencing input: memory CD4+ T cells sorted from blood. Subset meaning: CD45RA-negative fraction. The receptors were sampled from a woman younger than 45 in good health.

The chain combines TRBV4-1 with TRBJ2-5; D gene unclear. The germline V gene encodes CDR1 MGHRA and CDR2 YSYEKL. The ends were cut back, 0 bases at V and 4 bases at J, with 15 bases in the middle. The CDR3 length is 16 residues. CDR3 in amino acids: CASSQDHTRRSETQYF. CDR3 DNA: TGCGCCAGCAGCCAAGATCACACACGAAGGTCAGAGACCCAGTACTTC.

The chain combines TRBV25-1 with TRBJ2-5; D perhaps matches TRBD2 (5 bases). The CDR3 consists of 16 residues. Between the trimmed V and J ends, which lost 4 bases and 3 bases, there was a span of 18 bases. Germline CDR1 is MGHDK and CDR2 is SYGVNS. CDR3 in amino acids: CASSGSRGLPKETQYF. CDR3 nucleotide sequence: TGTGCCAGCAGTGGTTCTCGGGGTTTGCCCAAAGAGACCCAGTACTTC.

This rearrangement joins TRBV27 to TRBJ2-2, with 10 bases that match TRBD2. Germline CDR1 reads MNHEY; CDR2 reads SMNVEV (reference sequence). After removal of 8 bases from V and 4 bases from J, the junction contained 10 bases not matched to a gene. The CDR3 loop spans 16 amino acids. CDR3 sequence reads: CASLTKAGGATGELFF. The CDR3 region has the DNA TGTGCCAGCCTAACGAAAGCGGGAGGGGCCACCGGGGAGCTGTTTTTT.

The V and J genes are TRBV30 and TRBJ1-4; 7 bases line up with TRBD1. Germline trimming cut 3 bases from V and 7 bases from J; bases unmatched to any gene: 2. The CDR3 is made up of 12 amino acids. The germline V gene has CDR1 GTSNPN and CDR2 SVGIG (reference sequence). DNA for the CDR3: TGTGCCTGGAGGTCAGGGGGTGAAAAACTGTTTTTT. It translates to CAWRSGGEKLFF.

This clone was observed many times. J is TRBJ2-3 and V is TRBV5-4; no reliable D call. Germline CDR1 reads SGHNT; CDR2 reads YYREEE (reference sequence). Trimming cost V 5 bases and J 0 bases, with 7 bases left between them. This CDR3 has 13 amino acids. For the CDR3, the DNA is TGTGCCAGCAGGCCCGGGAGCACAGATACGCAGTATTTT. Its translation is CASRPGSTDTQYF.

This chain connects TRBV11-2 to TRBJ2-1; unclear D gene. V dropped 4 bases and J dropped 10 bases, with 11 bases sitting between them. Germline V CDR1 and CDR2: SGHAT, FQNNGV. The CDR3 consists of 12 residues. The CDR3 DNA is TGTGCCAGCAGCTCTCCTAATCGCGAGCAGTTCTTC. Translation: CASSSPNREQFF.

The rearrangement links TRBV28 to TRBJ1-2; no clear D gene. Trimming left V 6 bases short and J 4 bases short, with 12 bases between. The CDR3 length is 13 residues. The V gene's germline CDR1 is MDHEN and CDR2 SYDVKM. The CDR3 sequence is CASRTEETYGYTF. In DNA, the CDR3 is TGTGCCAGCAGGACTGAGGAAACCTATGGCTACACCTTC.

V gene TRBV19 combines with J gene TRBJ2-5; D remains unclear. The CDR3 loop spans 12 amino acids. Looked up from germline, CDR1 is LNHDA and CDR2 is SQIVND (reference sequence). V lost 7 bases and J 2 bases, leaving 8 bases between the germline ends. The CDR3 DNA sequence: TGTGCCAGTATGAACCGACAAGAGACCCAGTACTTC. Translated: CASMNRQETQYF.

The V call is TRBV5-4, the J call TRBJ2-7, with D possibly being TRBD1 (5 bases). V was clipped by 0 bases and J by 1 base, with 11 bases between them. The germline gives CDR1 SGHNT, CDR2 YYREEE (reference sequence). The CDR3 runs to 15 residues. DNA for the CDR3: TGTGCCAGCAGCTTGGTACAGCGACAGTCCTACGAGCAGTACTTC. Its translation: CASSLVQRQSYEQYF.

V and J are TRBV19 and TRBJ1-2; 7 bases match TRBD1. Germline CDR1 and CDR2: LNHDA and SQIVND (reference sequence). The CDR3 consists of 15 residues. V was clipped by 6 bases and J by 4 bases; unmatched bases: 11. CDR3 sequence: CASRSTGSGSYGYTF. The CDR3 region has the DNA TGTGCCAGTAGGTCGACAGGGTCGGGGAGCTATGGCTACACCTTC. Looking up the rest from reference TRBV19 and TRBJ1-2 gives the full variable domain: DGGITQSPKYLFRKEGQNVTLSCEQNLNHDAMYWYRQDPGQGLRLIYYSQIVNDFQKGDIAEGYSVSREKKESFPLTVTSAQKNPTAFYLCASRSTGSGSYGYTFGSGTRLTVV.

The chain joins TRBV25-1 to TRBJ1-2; D unresolved. V shed 1 base and J shed 2 bases, with 8 bases lying between them. Germline CDR1 is MGHDK and CDR2 is SYGVNS. This CDR3 contains 14 residues. The CDR3, as DNA: TGTGCCAGCAGTGAATCAACAATAAACTATGGCTACACCTTC. It codes for CASSESTINYGYTF.

The rearrangement joins TRBV7-6 to TRBJ2-1, with D hard to call. V was shortened by 2 bases and J by 0 bases, with 11 bases between the two germline ends. This CDR3 comprises 16 residues. Germline CDR1 reads SGHVS; CDR2 reads FNYEAQ. CDR3 protein: CASSLLRLHSYNEQFF. The CDR3 DNA reads TGTGCCAGCAGCTTACTCCGACTGCACTCCTACAATGAGCAGTTCTTC. Supplemented by reference TRBV7-6 and TRBJ2-1, the full variable domain reads GAGVSQSPRYKVTKRGQDVALRCDPISGHVSLYWYRQALGQGPEFLTYFNYEAQQDKSGLPNDRFSAERPEGSISTLTIQRTEQRDSAMYRCASSLLRLHSYNEQFFGPGTRLTVL.

The genes are TRBV28 and TRBJ1-1, with TRBD1 as a possible D gene (5 bases). The germline V gene encodes CDR1 MDHEN and CDR2 SYDVKM. Trimming stripped 3 bases from V and 6 bases from J, with 17 bases between. This CDR3 spans 15 amino acids. CDR3 in amino acids: CASSFRRGSPAEAFF. The CDR3 DNA follows: TGTGCCAGCAGTTTCCGGCGGGGGTCGCCAGCTGAAGCTTTCTTT.

The CDR3 DNA sequence: TGTGCAAGTCGCTTAGTTATCGCTAGCGGGAGGGCCTTGAGCTCCTACGAGCAGTACTTC. Translating gives CASRLVIASGRALSSYEQYF. V and J are TRBV12-2 and TRBJ2-7; the D call TRBD2 from the table was never checked on the DNA. TRBV12-2 is annotated as a pseudogene. The CDR3 totals 20 residues.

The V and J genes are TRBV10-3 and TRBJ1-1; the D gene is possibly TRBD1 (5 bases). CDR3 size: 14 residues. Trimming removed 2 bases at V and 0 bases at J, with 7 bases between. The V gene's germline CDR1 is ENHRY and CDR2 SYGVKD. Here the CDR3 reads CAISEGTLNTEAFF. The DNA of the CDR3 is TGTGCCATCAGTGAGGGGACTCTGAACACTGAAGCTTTCTTT.